This TCR beta chain appears in the sequencing data of a study of cytomegalovirus exposure and HLA in healthy donors. Study-wide points: Cytomegalovirus status was reportedly diagnosed by the classifier with high specificity and sensitivity.

In germline, CDR1 is MNHEY, CDR2 SMNVEV (reference sequence). The CDR3 contains 15 residues. Losses at the gene ends were 5 bases for V and 5 bases for J; bases not matched to a gene: 10. Assay used: immunoSEQ multiplex PCR; TCRdb lists only in-frame clones, some missing. The sample contains about 200,000 clones, roughly 82% of which appear only once. On this clone itself: The target antigen is unknown.

The chain recombines TRBV27 with TRBJ1-1; TRBD1 agrees at 8 bases. The receptor comes from a woman in her late teens or twenties in good health and CMV-seronegative. The sample comprised PBMCs. The CDR3 loop reads CASSHRDRLTTEAFF. The CDR3 bases are TGTGCCAGCAGTCACCGGGACAGGCTCACGACTGAAGCTTTCTTT.